Listed here are 23 T cell receptor beta chains from one sample, sequenced in a study of blood T cells in healthy people across ages. Primed by a sample-barcoded 5' primer and a J-beta primer mix, a second PCR proceeded for roughly 6 to 12 cycles. TCRdb fed the 5' RACE reads into MiXCR, producing one record per CDR3 protein. The sample lists 1.5 million or so distinct CDR3 sequences, 42% seen once, with 7% to 9.5% in the top ten. Sequenced sample: blood. The receptors stem from a woman between 18 and 30 years old in good health.

The rearrangement joins TRBV27 to TRBJ1-2; no clear D. Germline CDR1 MNHEY, CDR2 SMNVEV (reference sequence). V dropped 6 bases and J dropped 9 bases, with 14 bases sitting between them. The CDR3 has 12 residues. CDR3 sequence (DNA): TGTGCCAGCAGATCAGACAAAGTGCGCTACACCTTC. Its translation is CASRSDKVRYTF.

The chain has TRBV7-9 and TRBJ2-7; D not resolved. Germline V gene data show CDR1 as SEHNR and CDR2 as FQNEAQ (reference sequence). V was pared by 4 bases and J by 7 bases, with 26 bases between. CDR3 length: 17 residues. Written as DNA, the CDR3 is TGTGCCAGCAGCTCCCCCATCCCACTTACTATAAGCGATGAGCAGTACTTC. The encoded protein is CASSSPIPLTISDEQYF.

This chain uses TRBV11-2 with TRBJ2-3, with 11 bases fitting TRBD2. V gave up 10 bases and J gave up 1 base; unmatched junction bases: 7. This CDR3 contains 15 residues. CDR1 is SGHAT and CDR2 is FQNNGV in the germline V gene. The DNA for the CDR3 is TGTGCCAACCGGTTTAGCGGGAGGGGCACAGATACGCAGTATTTT. It is translated as CANRFSGRGTDTQYF.

This chain connects TRBV19 to TRBJ1-4; D unclear. Germline V gene lookup returns CDR1 LNHDA and CDR2 SQIVND (reference sequence). V lost 3 bases, J lost 8 bases, and 7 bases lay in between. The CDR3 spans 12 residues. The CDR3 protein is CASSIEREKLFF. DNA for the CDR3: TGTGCCAGTAGTATTGAGAGAGAAAAACTGTTTTTT.

This clonotype was recorded a few times. The CDR3 region is CASSDSLAAGPLHF. The DNA for the CDR3 is TGTGCCAGCAGTGACAGCCTGGCAGCCGGACCCCTCCACTTT. V and J are TRBV28 and TRBJ1-6; D may be TRBD1 (5 bases). With 5 bases removed from V and 12 bases from J, the gap between germline ends came to 17 bases. Germline-derived CDR1 and CDR2 are MDHEN and SYDVKM. The CDR3 loop spans 14 amino acids.

J is TRBJ1-1 and V is TRBV7-9, with D unclear. V was clipped by 5 bases and J by 3 bases, with 25 bases between them. CDR1 is SEHNR and CDR2 is FQNEAQ in the germline V gene (reference sequence). The CDR3 covers 18 residues. DNA for the CDR3: TGTGCCAGCAGCCGCAAGGCCCAGATAAGGGAGTGGGACACTGAAGCTTTCTTT. Translation: CASSRKAQIREWDTEAFF. The whole variable domain, filled in from reference TRBV7-9 and TRBJ1-1, reads DTGVSQNPRHKITKRGQNVTFRCDPISEHNRLYWYRQTLGQGPEFLTYFQNEAQLEKSRLLSDRFSAERPKGSFSTLEIQRTEQGDSAMYLCASSRKAQIREWDTEAFFGQGTRLTVV.

On this clonotype itself: Its ends do not fully match the called genes, so a read error is possible. The chain is built from TRBV4-1 and TRBJ2-7, with TRBD2 identical over 7 bases. The CDR3 is 19 residues long. CDR1 MGHRA and CDR2 YSYEKL come from the germline V gene. CDR3 in amino acids: CAGSQDSLGSGTFSYEQYF. In nucleotides, the CDR3 is TGCGCCGGCAGCCAAGACTCTTTAGGGAGCGGGACCTTCTCCTACGAGCAGTACTTC.

This clonotype was counted between two and nine times. CDR3 in amino acids: CAISSGQGAVEQYF. DNA for the CDR3: TGTGCCATCAGTTCAGGACAGGGGGCCGTCGAGCAGTACTTC. The genes are TRBV10-3 and TRBJ2-7; 11 bases line up with TRBD1. CDR1 ENHRY and CDR2 SYGVKD come from the germline V gene. V was pared by 5 bases and J by 6 bases, with 6 bases of the junction left unmatched. The CDR3 covers 14 residues.

The chain joins TRBV30 to TRBJ1-4; 8 positions match TRBD1. Germline V gene lookup returns CDR1 GTSNPN and CDR2 SVGIG (reference sequence). The CDR3 loop spans 14 amino acids. V was clipped by 4 bases and J by 2 bases; unmatched bases: 3. The CDR3 DNA follows: TGTGCCTGGAACCGACAGGGGACTAATGAAAAACTGTTTTTT. Translating it yields CAWNRQGTNEKLFF.

This clonotype was seen a few times. The chain recombines TRBV6-1 with TRBJ2-3; TRBD1 might be the D (6 bases). Germline-derived CDR1 and CDR2 are MNHNS and SASEGT. V lost 2 bases to trimming and J lost 2 bases, with 8 bases between them. The CDR3 runs to 14 residues. Here the CDR3 DNA reads TGTGCCAGCAGTGAAACAGGGAACACAGATACGCAGTATTTT. Encoded protein: CASSETGNTDTQYF.

The chain has TRBV5-1 and TRBJ2-4; 10 nucleotides align to TRBD1. The closer fit of TRBJ2-7 to the DNA end suggests the J call may be wrong. CDR3 length: 15 amino acids. Germline CDR1 is SGHRS and CDR2 is YFSETQ. DNA for the CDR3: TGCGCCAGCAGCGGTCGACAGGGGGCCATCTACGAGCAGTACTTC. Translating gives CASSGRQGAIYEQYF.

This clonotype showed up many times. V gene TRBV6-1 combines with J gene TRBJ1-2; weak D call: TRBD1 (6 bases). This CDR3 is 12 amino acids long. V was cut by 3 bases and J by 4 bases, with 6 bases left in between. CDR1 and CDR2 (germline): MNHNS, SASEGT. The CDR3 loop reads CASSETGYGYTF. The CDR3 DNA reads TGTGCCAGCAGTGAGACAGGCTATGGCTACACCTTC.

The V call is TRBV14, the J call TRBJ2-1; 8 nucleotides agree with TRBD1. The CDR3 has 16 amino acids. CDR1 and CDR2 (germline): SGHDN, FVKESK. V lost 5 bases, J lost 10 bases, and 16 bases stayed unmatched. The CDR3 reads CASSEQGVRGLYEQFF. CDR3 DNA sequence: TGTGCCAGCAGCGAACAGGGGGTACGAGGGTTGTACGAGCAGTTCTTC.

V is TRBV28 and J is TRBJ2-3, with D uncertain. The CDR3 spans 13 residues. Trimming cost V 6 bases and J 3 bases, with 10 bases left between them. Germline V gene lookup returns CDR1 MDHEN and CDR2 SYDVKM. The CDR3 protein is CASRSQSTDTQYF. CDR3 nucleotide sequence: TGTGCCAGCAGAAGCCAGTCGACAGATACGCAGTATTTT.

This clonotype was recorded only once. The chain recombines TRBV29-1 with TRBJ2-7; D may be TRBD1 (6 bases). The J call may not be correct, given that the DNA end is closer to TRBJ2-5. CDR1 is SQVTM, CDR2 ANQGSEA, per germline. The CDR3 has 12 amino acids. In DNA form, the CDR3 reads TGCAGCGTTCACAGGGCTACGGAGACCCAGTACTTC. Residues: CSVHRATETQYF.

This clonotype occurred a few times. The gene calls are TRBV4-2 and TRBJ2-3, with 16 bases aligning to TRBD2. Germline loops: CDR1 LGHNA, CDR2 YNFKEQ. CDR3 size: 18 residues. The V gene end was trimmed by 4 bases and the J gene end by 5 bases; junction bases not matched to a gene: 9. CDR3 residues: CASSPPGLAGGLEDTQYF. The DNA of the CDR3 is TGTGCCAGCAGCCCACCGGGACTAGCGGGAGGGCTGGAAGATACGCAGTATTTT.

This clonotype was counted ten times or more. V and J are TRBV28 and TRBJ1-2, with D possibly matching TRBD1 (6 bases). V was trimmed by 5 bases and J by 4 bases, leaving 11 bases between them. Germline V gene lookup returns CDR1 MDHEN and CDR2 SYDVKM. The CDR3 length is 13 residues. The chain's CDR3 is CASSRRDTYGYTF. In DNA form, the CDR3 reads TGTGCCAGCAGTCGGCGGGACACCTATGGCTACACCTTC.

This chain uses TRBV20-1 with TRBJ2-1; the D gene is possibly TRBD2 (5 bases). Trimming cost V 1 base and J 7 bases, with 17 bases left between them. The CDR3 covers 15 residues. Germline CDR1 is DFQATT and CDR2 is SNEGSKA (reference sequence). CDR3 sequence: CSARGPGQRENEQFF. CDR3 DNA sequence: TGCAGTGCTAGAGGTCCGGGTCAAAGGGAGAATGAGCAGTTCTTC.

The chain joins TRBV27 to TRBJ2-3; tentatively, D is TRBD2 (6 bases). V lost 3 bases and J lost 3, with 13 bases in between. Germline values: CDR1 MNHEY, CDR2 SMNVEV (reference sequence). This CDR3 comprises 15 residues. The CDR3 coding sequence is TGTGCCAGCAGTTTGGGACTCGGATATACAGATACGCAGTATTTT. Amino acid sequence: CASSLGLGYTDTQYF.

The V and J genes are TRBV5-6 and TRBJ2-7; unclear D gene. Trimming stripped 3 bases from V and 6 bases from J, with 16 bases between. In germline, CDR1 is SGHDT, CDR2 YYEEEE. CDR3 length: 14 amino acids. CDR3 amino acids: CASSSAPRGTEQYF. Written as DNA, the CDR3 is TGTGCCAGCAGCTCCGCGCCAAGAGGTACCGAGCAGTACTTC. The full variable domain, its missing parts supplied by reference TRBV5-6 and TRBJ2-7, is DAGVTQSPTHLIKTRGQQVTLRCSPKSGHDTVSWYQQALGQGPQFIFQYYEEEERQRGNFPDRFSGHQFPNYSSELNVNALLLGDSALYLCASSSAPRGTEQYFGPGTRLTVT.

V is TRBV18 and J is TRBJ2-3; the D is unclear. This CDR3 is 15 amino acids long. Germline CDR1 KGHSH, CDR2 LQKENI. Trimming shortened V by 3 bases and J by 2 bases, and 12 bases separated the two germline ends. The CDR3 here is CASSPRNTPTDTQYF. The CDR3 region has the DNA TGTGCCAGCTCACCTCGAAACACCCCCACAGATACGCAGTATTTT.

For the CDR3, the DNA is TGTGCCAGCAGTCAGCTGGACAGGGACAATCAGCCCCAGCATTTT. It specifies CASSQLDRDNQPQHF. The rearrangement links TRBV5-6 to TRBJ1-5; TRBD1 matches at 8 bases. The CDR3 runs to 15 residues. Germline CDR1 is SGHDT and CDR2 is YYEEEE. V lost 5 bases to trimming and J lost 3 bases; unmatched junction nucleotides: 7.

J is TRBJ2-1 and V is TRBV4-2, with TRBD2 identical over 10 bases. After removal of 1 base from V and 9 bases from J, the junction contained 6 bases not matched to a gene. The CDR3 has 15 residues. Germline V gene data show CDR1 as LGHNA and CDR2 as YNFKEQ. The CDR3 loop reads CASSQGTSGALEQFF. CDR3 nucleotide sequence: TGTGCCAGCAGCCAAGGGACTAGCGGAGCCCTTGAGCAGTTCTTC.